The 29 T cell receptor beta chains given below trace back to one sample, sequenced in a study of cytomegalovirus exposure and HLA in healthy donors. Assay used: immunoSEQ multiplex PCR; TCRdb lists only in-frame clones, some missing. The sample carries approximately 97,000 clones, 90% to 95% recorded once. Sample: PBMCs. The receptors come from a woman in her 30s in good health and CMV-seropositive.

The V and J genes are TRBV11-2 and TRBJ2-1; 9 bases agree with TRBD2. This CDR3 spans 13 amino acids. V lost 3 bases to trimming and J lost 13 bases; unmatched junction nucleotides: 7. Germline CDR1 and CDR2: SGHAT and FQNNGV. CDR3 sequence: CASSFSGRPSQFF. CDR3 nucleotide sequence: TGTGCCAGCAGCTTTAGCGGGAGACCATCCCAGTTCTTC.

The chain couples TRBV20-1 to TRBJ2-7; D is unclear. CDR1 is DFQATT and CDR2 is SNEGSKA in the germline V gene (reference sequence). The CDR3 loop spans 11 amino acids. V was trimmed by 6 bases and J by 3 bases, leaving 9 bases between them. The CDR3: CSAATDYEQYF. The DNA of the CDR3 is TGCAGTGCCGCGACTGACTACGAGCAGTACTTC.

The V gene is TRBV29-1, the J gene TRBJ2-4, with 7 positions matching TRBD1. After removal of 3 bases from V and 6 bases from J, the junction contained 5 bases not matched to a gene. This CDR3 region has 13 residues. Germline V CDR1 and CDR2: SQVTM, ANQGSEA. The CDR3 region has the DNA TGCAGCGTTGACGAGGGGGCCGGAAACATTCAGTACTTC. As protein: CSVDEGAGNIQYF.

V is TRBV11-1 and J is TRBJ2-7; 12 bases are a match to TRBD2. CDR1 is SGHAT, CDR2 FQDESV, per germline (reference sequence). The V and J ends lost 5 bases and 1 base, in that order; junction bases with no gene match: 3. The CDR3 contains 15 residues. The CDR3 sequence is CASSRTSGVSYEQYF. CDR3 nucleotide sequence: TGTGCCAGCAGCCGGACTAGCGGGGTTTCCTACGAGCAGTACTTC.

V and J are TRBV27 and TRBJ1-2; maybe TRBD1 (5 bases). CDR3 size: 16 residues. The V gene lost 0 bases and the J gene lost 0 bases, with 11 bases spanning the gap. Germline CDR1 MNHEY, CDR2 SMNVEV (reference sequence). The CDR3 protein is CASSLSAGQTNYGYTF. The DNA for the CDR3 is TGTGCCAGCAGTTTATCTGCAGGGCAGACTAACTATGGCTACACCTTC.

On this clone: The junction shows a germline mismatch at one end, possibly a read error. Additional DNA sequences in this sample encode the identical CDR3. This chain connects TRBV5-4 to TRBJ2-1, with TRBD2 matching over 7 bases. Germline V gene data show CDR1 as SGHNT and CDR2 as YYREEE (reference sequence). This CDR3 contains 16 residues. CDR3 in DNA: TGTGCCAGCAGCCCCGGGGGGTCTGGACAAAGGGGTGAGCAATTCTTC. Translation: CASSPGGSGQRGEQFF.

The chain combines TRBV4-2 with TRBJ2-3, with 11 bases that match TRBD2. The CDR3 sequence is 17 residues long. CDR1 is LGHNA and CDR2 is YNFKEQ in the germline V gene. Trimming cost V 4 bases and J 2 bases; bases outside gene matches: 8. The CDR3 DNA sequence: TGTGCCAGCAGCCCCGGTCGACTAGCGGGACCCACAGATACGCAGTATTTT. This sequence encodes CASSPGRLAGPTDTQYF.

This chain uses TRBV27 with TRBJ2-7; D uncertain. Germline V gene sequence: CDR1 MNHEY, CDR2 SMNVEV (reference sequence). The V gene lost 3 bases and the J gene lost 4 bases, with 16 bases spanning the gap. This CDR3 has 15 residues. CDR3 loop: CASSFRRGASYEQYF. Here the CDR3 DNA reads TGTGCCAGCAGTTTCCGCCGAGGCGCATCGTACGAGCAGTACTTC.

The rearrangement joins TRBV7-2 to TRBJ1-1, with 8 bases identical to TRBD1. The CDR3 extends over 18 amino acids. V trimming: 6 bases; J trimming: 13 bases; junction bases outside the gene matches: 28. Germline lookup yields CDR1 SGHTA and CDR2 FQGNSA. CDR3 in DNA: TGTGCCAGCAGACAAACGCAGGGGGCCGAGGGAACAGTTAAAAGTGGTTTCTTT. Translating it yields CASRQTQGAEGTVKSGFF.

This chain links TRBV6-5 with TRBJ2-2; TRBD2 might be the D (6 bases). The CDR3 totals 14 residues. Germline lookup yields CDR1 MNHEY and CDR2 SVGAGI. Trimming cost V 2 bases and J 7 bases, with 11 bases left between them. CDR3 in DNA: TGTGCCAGCAGTTACCGGGGAGGCGGCGGGGAGCTGTTTTTT. It encodes CASSYRGGGGELFF.

The chain recombines TRBV9 with TRBJ1-2, with D possibly TRBD1 on 6 matching bases. CDR3 length: 16 residues. CDR1 and CDR2 from the germline V gene are SGDLS and YYNGEE. Trimming pared 2 bases from V and 4 bases from J, leaving 18 bases between. CDR3 loop: CASSVGPGATTYGYTF. The CDR3 nucleotides are TGTGCCAGCAGCGTCGGCCCAGGGGCGACGACCTATGGCTACACCTTC. Full variable domain (outside the CDR3, taken from reference TRBV9 and TRBJ1-2): DSGVTQTPKHLITATGQRVTLRCSPRSGDLSVYWYQQSLDQGLQFLIQYYNGEERAKGNILERFSAQQFPDLHSELNLSSLELGDSALYFCASSVGPGATTYGYTFGSGTRLTVV.

This clone appeared once. The chain couples TRBV5-1 to TRBJ2-7; tentatively, D is TRBD2 (5 bases). This CDR3 has 15 residues. Trimming left V 2 bases short and J 6 bases short, with 18 bases between. The germline V gene has CDR1 SGHRS and CDR2 YFSETQ. The CDR3 bases are TGCGCCAGCAGCTTTAGCGTGGCAGGACCAAGCGAGCAGTACTTC. Translating gives CASSFSVAGPSEQYF. The whole variable domain, filled in from reference TRBV5-1 and TRBJ2-7, reads KAGVTQTPRYLIKTRGQQVTLSCSPISGHRSVSWYQQTPGQGLQFLFEYFSETQRNKGNFPGRFSGRQFSNSRSEMNVSTLELGDSALYLCASSFSVAGPSEQYFGPGTRLTVT.

The V call is TRBV5-6, the J call TRBJ1-1, with 8 nucleotides matching TRBD1. The V and J ends lost 4 bases and 1 base, in that order; junction bases with no gene match: 3. The germline V gene encodes CDR1 SGHDT and CDR2 YYEEEE. CDR3 length: 14 residues. Here the CDR3 reads CASSGTGPNTEAFF. The CDR3 nucleotides read TGTGCCAGCAGCGGGACAGGACCGAACACTGAAGCTTTCTTT.

This rearrangement joins TRBV19 to TRBJ2-2; 11 positions agree with TRBD1. J lost 5 bases, V lost 4 bases, and 6 bases had no gene match. CDR1 is LNHDA and CDR2 is SQIVND in the germline V gene (reference sequence). The CDR3 totals 16 residues. Written as DNA, the CDR3 is TGTGCCAGTAGTACGGGAGGGACAGGGGGTACCGGGGAGCTGTTTTTT. Translation gives CASSTGGTGGTGELFF.

V is TRBV6-4 and J is TRBJ2-3; 7 nucleotides agree with TRBD2. Germline V gene lookup returns CDR1 MRHNA and CDR2 SNTAGT. Trimming took 5 bases from V and 0 from J; bases not matched to a gene: 5. The CDR3 sequence is 15 residues long. CDR3 loop: CASSQASGSTDTQYF. In DNA form, the CDR3 reads TGTGCCAGCAGTCAGGCTAGCGGAAGCACAGATACGCAGTATTTT.

This clone appeared once. The chain combines TRBV5-1 with TRBJ2-1; 8 positions match TRBD2. The V gene's germline CDR1 is SGHRS and CDR2 YFSETQ. The CDR3 has 15 residues. The junction had 5 bases not matched to a gene; V was cut back by 3 bases and J by 3 bases. CDR3 amino acids: CASSSGLASYNEQFF. The CDR3 nucleotides are TGCGCCAGCAGCTCTGGACTAGCCAGCTACAATGAGCAGTTCTTC.

This sequence joins TRBV4-2 and TRBJ1-4, with D unresolved. Germline CDR1 reads LGHNA; CDR2 reads YNFKEQ. The CDR3 runs to 15 residues. Trimming took off 0 bases at V and 4 bases at J, with 9 bases between the two ends. Written as DNA, the CDR3 is TGTGCCAGCAGCCAAGATGGTCAGTATAATGAAAAACTGTTTTTT. Its protein product is CASSQDGQYNEKLFF.

The chain couples TRBV9 to TRBJ2-7; no reliable D call. Germline lookup yields CDR1 SGDLS and CDR2 YYNGEE. V was shortened by 5 bases and J by 1 base, with 16 bases between the two germline ends. The CDR3 runs to 15 residues. CDR3 DNA: TGTGCCAGCAGTGCAGAATCGTCTTGGTCCTACGAGCAGTACTTC. Its protein is CASSAESSWSYEQYF.

V usage is TRBV4-1 and J usage is TRBJ2-7, with a weak D call TRBD2 (7 bases). The length of the CDR3 is 16 residues. The germline V and J ends were trimmed by 1 base and 7 bases, with 20 bases remaining between them. Germline V gives CDR1 MGHRA, CDR2 YSYEKL. The CDR3 coding sequence is TGCGCCAGCAGCCAAGTGAGGTGGCAGGGGCGGGGGGAGCAGTACTTC. It specifies CASSQVRWQGRGEQYF.

V usage is TRBV27 and J usage is TRBJ2-1, with D possibly being TRBD2 (5 bases). The CDR3 has 15 amino acids. Germline V gives CDR1 MNHEY, CDR2 SMNVEV (reference sequence). Deletions cut 3 bases from V and 2 bases from J, with 11 bases between. CDR3 loop: CASSLFRGPYNEQFF. The DNA of the CDR3 is TGTGCCAGCAGTTTGTTTCGGGGTCCCTACAATGAGCAGTTCTTC.

The gene calls are TRBV6-5 and TRBJ2-4; 10 bases align to TRBD1. V gave up 4 bases and J gave up 1 base; unmatched junction bases: 4. This CDR3 contains 16 residues. Per the germline V gene, CDR1 is MNHEY and CDR2 is SVGAGI. This chain's CDR3 is CASSSPGQGAKNIQYF. In nucleotides, the CDR3 is TGTGCCAGCAGTTCCCCGGGACAGGGGGCCAAAAACATTCAGTACTTC.

The count of this clone is one. The chain has TRBV7-9 and TRBJ1-4; 7 nucleotides match TRBD1. V shed 8 bases and J 3 bases; nucleotides not matched to a gene: 6. The CDR3 runs 14 residues. Looked up from germline, CDR1 is SEHNR and CDR2 is FQNEAQ (reference sequence). The CDR3 region is CASGPGQSNEKLFF. CDR3 nucleotide sequence: TGTGCCAGCGGACCGGGACAGTCTAATGAAAAACTGTTTTTT. Looking up the rest from reference TRBV7-9 and TRBJ1-4 gives the full variable domain: DTGVSQNPRHKITKRGQNVTFRCDPISEHNRLYWYRQTLGQGPEFLTYFQNEAQLEKSRLLSDRFSAERPKGSFSTLEIQRTEQGDSAMYLCASGPGQSNEKLFFGSGTQLSVL.

This rearrangement joins TRBV6-5 to TRBJ2-7; 9 nucleotides align to TRBD1. The V and J ends lost 0 bases and 6 bases, in that order; junction bases with no gene match: 6. The CDR3 contains 15 residues. Germline V lookup: CDR1 MNHEY, CDR2 SVGAGI. CDR3 DNA sequence: TGTGCCAGCAGTTACTCGAAACAGGGGGCTGGCGAGCAGTACTTC. This codes for CASSYSKQGAGEQYF.

This chain links TRBV19 with TRBJ2-1; the D gene is possibly TRBD2 (6 bases). CDR3 size: 18 residues. From germline, CDR1 is LNHDA and CDR2 SQIVND (reference sequence). V lost 10 bases and J lost 5, with 30 bases in between. CDR3 loop: CATLRTYWRRAGHNEQFF. The CDR3 DNA sequence: TGTGCCACCCTCCGGACCTACTGGCGACGCGCGGGGCACAATGAGCAGTTCTTC.

The chain recombines TRBV5-6 with TRBJ2-7; 15 bases agree with TRBD2. Trimming took 4 bases from V and 3 from J; bases not matched to a gene: 5. This CDR3 is 16 amino acids long. The germline V gene has CDR1 SGHDT and CDR2 YYEEEE. The CDR3 here is CASSLGLAGGLYEQYF. DNA of the CDR3: TGTGCCAGCAGCCTCGGACTAGCGGGAGGGCTCTACGAGCAGTACTTC.

The chain joins TRBV10-3 to TRBJ1-2; no definite D call. Trimming shortened V by 6 bases and J by 4 bases, and 12 bases separated the two germline ends. From germline, CDR1 is ENHRY and CDR2 SYGVKD. The CDR3 contains 13 residues. DNA of the CDR3: TGTGCCATCAGGGAACCAGCTAGCTATGGCTACACCTTC. Translating it yields CAIREPASYGYTF.

In DNA, the CDR3 is TGTGCCTGGAGCCGGGGGGGTAGGTACGGCTACACCTTC. Its translation is CAWSRGGRYGYTF. The rearrangement joins TRBV30 to TRBJ1-2, with D perhaps TRBD1 (5 bases). This CDR3 has 13 residues. Trimming stripped 3 bases from V and 8 bases from J, with 16 bases between. The germline V gene encodes CDR1 GTSNPN and CDR2 SVGIG (reference sequence). Supplemented by reference TRBV30 and TRBJ1-2, the full variable domain reads SQTIHQWPATLVQPVGSPLSLECTVEGTSNPNLYWYRQAAGRGLQLLFYSVGIGQISSEVPQNLSASRPQDRQFILSSKKLLLSDSGFYLCAWSRGGRYGYTFGSGTRLTVV.

This chain joins TRBV30 and TRBJ2-1, with 13 bases identical to TRBD2. Germline V CDR1 and CDR2: GTSNPN, SVGIG (reference sequence). This CDR3 comprises 19 residues. V was clipped by 5 bases and J by 5 bases; unmatched bases: 18. The CDR3 region is CAWVSPTSGRIIYNNEQFF. The CDR3 nucleotides are TGTGCCTGGGTATCTCCGACTAGCGGGAGGATCATTTATAACAATGAGCAGTTCTTC.

The chain joins TRBV28 to TRBJ1-2; D may be TRBD1 (6 bases). The CDR3 is 14 amino acids. CDR1 and CDR2 (germline): MDHEN, SYDVKM. V dropped 3 bases and J dropped 4 bases, with 12 bases sitting between them. The CDR3 sequence is CASSFEGDLYGYTF. DNA of the CDR3: TGTGCCAGCAGTTTTGAGGGGGATCTCTATGGCTACACCTTC.